This T cell receptor (beta chain) comes out of a study of blood T cell repertoires in COVID-19. Across the whole study: T cells, B-cell-depleted T cells, or PBMCs provided the cDNA or gDNA that served as material.

In the authors' workflow: Nucleated cell number was recorded as an estimate derived from reference gene primer amplification. The data were produced by immunoSEQ multiplex PCR, yet TCRdb's version contains in-frame clones alone and is incomplete. For V, J and clone size, that table is used; D and trimming come from the DNA. This table holds 210,000 or so clones, approximately 87% found once. V gave up 5 bases and J gave up 2 bases, with 18 bases separating them. The CDR3 is 16 amino acids. Germline CDR1 is LNHDA and CDR2 is SQIVND (reference sequence). J is TRBJ1-2 and V is TRBV19, with D perhaps matching TRBD1 (5 bases). This receptor was taken from a woman between 45 and 60 years old with acute or convalescent COVID-19. Sequenced sample: peripheral blood. In DNA, the CDR3 is TGTGCCAGTAGTCCTCGCGACAGAGCAGCGAACTATGGCTACACCTTC. It codes for CASSPRDRAANYGYTF.